This T cell receptor (beta chain) was documented in a study of cytomegalovirus exposure and HLA in healthy donors. On the study more broadly: Counted in an early data release were 85 million or so unique TCRs from HLA-typed donors.

The CDR3 covers 12 residues. V lost 2 bases, J lost 13 bases, and 12 bases lay in between. CDR1 is SNHLY, CDR2 FYNNEI, per germline. Researchers ran the PCR with 60 Vbeta and 13 Jbeta primers. Clones were sequenced by immunoSEQ multiplex PCR, and TCRdb holds only the in-frame ones, with some missing. This table holds 150,000 to 200,000 clones, around four fifths found once. The study's findings and limits: Rare TCR sequences predominated, though certain public TCRs were found in many donors. Previous analysis showed most TCR beta V segments were productive about 87% or about 30% of the time.

The count of this clone is one. Antigen specificity is unknown. This rearrangement joins TRBV2 to TRBJ2-1; D not resolved. This clonotype was sampled from a woman between 18 and 30 years old in good health and CMV-seronegative. Source material: PBMCs. CDR3 region: CASSESIPTQFF. DNA for the CDR3: TGTGCCAGCAGTGAATCCATACCGACACAGTTCTTC.